The rows below give T cell receptor beta chains drawn from one sample of a study of identical twins. Via MiXCR, TCRdb re-called the 5' RACE reads, giving one row per CDR3 protein. The sample consists of approximately 220,000 distinct CDR3 sequences, 6% to 8.5% of them appearing once. The same sample was also used in a study of yellow fever vaccine responses in identical twins.

The specimen was CD8+ T cells sorted from blood. These receptors originate from a woman aged 18-29 years in good health. CDR3s include the opening cysteine and the closing phenylalanine or tryptophan. The D gene is left open where the match is weak. Not every row has a clone size; where given, it reads once, few, many or a size class.

V gene	J gene	D gene	clone size	CDR3 DNA	CDR3 protein
TRBV10-2	TRBJ1-2	.	few	TGCGCCAGCACGGAGGCCATGGCGGTTGGCTACACCTTC	CASTEAMAVGYTF
TRBV29-1	TRBJ1-1	.	.	TGCAGCGTAAATAGGGGGACTGAAGCTTTCTTT	CSVNRGTEAFF
TRBV6-2/TRBV6-3	TRBJ2-3	.	many	TGTGCCAGCAGTTACGATTCAGTCACGGCTACGCAGTATTTT	CASSYDSVTATQYF
TRBV10-3	TRBJ2-7	TRBD1	few	TGTGCCATCAGTGAGTCAAGAGACAGGGGCGACGAGCAGTACTTC	CAISESRDRGDEQYF
TRBV20-1	TRBJ2-7	.	.	TGCAGTGCTAGGACCCGGGACTCCTACGAGCAGTACTTC	CSARTRDSYEQYF
TRBV5-1	TRBJ2-7	TRBD2	many	TGCGCCAGCAGCTTGGATCCCCGGACTAGCGGGAGGCCCCACTCCTACGAGCAGTACTTC	CASSLDPRTSGRPHSYEQYF
TRBV28	TRBJ1-1	.	.	TGTGCCAGCAGCCCCGTCCGAGGGGGGACTGAAGCTTTCTTT	CASSPVRGGTEAFF
TRBV20-1	TRBJ2-3	TRBD2	.	TGCAGTGCTAGAGGGGAGCGGGACGTCACAGATACGCAGTATTTT	CSARGERDVTDTQYF
TRBV27	TRBJ1-1	.	few	TGTGCCAGCAGTTTACGAGCAGGAAGGAACACTGAAGCTTTCTTT	CASSLRAGRNTEAFF
TRBV4-1	TRBJ2-2	TRBD2	.	TGCGCCAGCAGCCAAACTAGCGGGGGACGCAACACCGGGGAGCTGTTTTTT	CASSQTSGGRNTGELFF
TRBV3-1	TRBJ2-2	TRBD2	many	TGTGCCAGCAGCCGAAAGGGACTAGCGGGAGGAATCGGGGAGCTGTTTTTT	CASSRKGLAGGIGELFF
TRBV14	TRBJ2-2	TRBD1	few	TGTGCCAGCAGCCAAGGTCTAATCCGGGACAGAAACACCGGGGAGCTGTTTTTT	CASSQGLIRDRNTGELFF
TRBV5-4	TRBJ2-3	TRBD2	.	TGTGCCAGCAGCGGAACTAGCGGGAGGAGCACAGATACGCAGTATTTT	CASSGTSGRSTDTQYF
TRBV28	TRBJ2-7	.	few	TGTGCCAGCAGTTTATTGAATGATATCTGGGAGCAGTACTTC	CASSLLNDIWEQYF
TRBV12-3/TRBV12-4	TRBJ2-1	.	.	TGTGCCAGCAGGCCACCGGGACACGCAAATGAGCAGTTCTTC	CASRPPGHANEQFF
TRBV28	TRBJ2-1	TRBD1	few	TGTGCCAGCAGGTGGACAGGGGGCACGATTTACAATGAGCAGTTCTTC	CASRWTGGTIYNEQFF
TRBV13	TRBJ1-5	.	.	TGTGCCAGCAGCTTACGTAATCAGCCCCAGCATTTT	CASSLRNQPQHF
TRBV12-3/TRBV12-4	TRBJ2-1	.	many	TGTGCCAGCAGTTTAGGTTCCAGCGGGCAGACACCCCAGTTCTTC	CASSLGSSGQTPQFF
TRBV5-6	TRBJ2-3	.	.	TGTGCCAGCAGCTTGGCTGACAGCACAGATACGCAGTATTTT	CASSLADSTDTQYF
TRBV6-5	TRBJ2-1	TRBD2	few	TGTGCCAGCAGTTTACTAGCGGGAGGCTCGAGCTCCTACAATGAGCAGTTCTTC	CASSLLAGGSSSYNEQFF
TRBV7-8	TRBJ2-1	TRBD2	few	TGTGCCAGCAGCTTCCCGGGACTAGCGGGAGGGCTGCCCAATGAGCAGTTCTTC	CASSFPGLAGGLPNEQFF
TRBV28	TRBJ2-1	.	many	TGTGCCAGCACCCCGCCGACCAGAATGGCCTACAATGAGCAGTTCTTC	CASTPPTRMAYNEQFF
TRBV28	TRBJ2-1	TRBD2	many	TGTGCCACTGGGGGGGAATCCTCCTACAATGAGCAGTTCTTC	CATGGESSYNEQFF
TRBV29-1	TRBJ2-1	TRBD2	.	TGCAGCGTTGAAGATTCACTAGCGGGGGGCGGCTCCTACAATGAGCAGTTCTTC	CSVEDSLAGGGSYNEQFF
TRBV20-1	TRBJ2-1	TRBD2	.	TGCAGTGCTAGAGATCGATGGCGGGAGTTTTATTACAATGAGCAGTTCTTC	CSARDRWREFYYNEQFF
TRBV4-1	TRBJ2-2	.	few	TGCGCCAGCAGCCACCCAGGGGGGACCACCGACACCGGGGAGCTGTTTTTT	CASSHPGGTTDTGELFF
TRBV2	TRBJ1-6	TRBD1	many	TGTGCCAGCAGTCGGGACAGGAAATCTTCCTATAATTCACCCCTCCACTTT	CASSRDRKSSYNSPLHF
TRBV12-3/TRBV12-4	TRBJ1-1	.	many	TGTGCCAGCAGTTTTGGGGCCCTGGGGGACCCCGATGAAGCTTTCTTT	CASSFGALGDPDEAFF
TRBV2	TRBJ2-1	.	.	TGTGCCAGCAAAGGGCCGTGGTCCTACAATGAGCAGTTCTTC	CASKGPWSYNEQFF
TRBV6-5	TRBJ2-1	TRBD2	.	TGTGCCAGCAGTTATACGGTGGCGGGAGGGCCCTACAATGAGCAGTTCTTC	CASSYTVAGGPYNEQFF
TRBV13	TRBJ2-7	.	once	TGTGCCAGCAGTTTGGAGGACTCCTACGAGCAGTACTTC	CASSLEDSYEQYF
TRBV28	TRBJ1-3	.	many	TGTGCCAGCAGTTTACAGCCCTCTGGAAACACCATATATTTT	CASSLQPSGNTIYF
TRBV2	TRBJ2-1	.	many	TGTGCCAGCGGCGGGCCTTACAATGAGCAGTTCTTC	CASGGPYNEQFF
TRBV11-2	TRBJ2-2	.	few	TGTGCCAGCAGCTTAGACTGGCAGGGGGGGCGGACCGGGGAGCTGTTTTTT	CASSLDWQGGRTGELFF
TRBV7-9	TRBJ2-7	TRBD2	many	TGTGCCAGCTCCGGGACTAGGAAGAATCCATTCTACGAGCAGTACTTC	CASSGTRKNPFYEQYF
TRBV20-1	TRBJ2-2	.	.	TGCAGTGCTAGAGACGACCATGGGACGAGCACCGGGGAGCTGTTTTTT	CSARDDHGTSTGELFF
TRBV6-1	TRBJ1-1	TRBD1	many	TGTGCCAGCAGTCCAGGGGGCTTGAACACTGAAGCTTTCTTT	CASSPGGLNTEAFF
TRBV5-1	TRBJ2-7	TRBD2	.	TGCGCCAGCAGCTTGCTAGCGGGTCTTTTCTACGAGCAGTACTTC	CASSLLAGLFYEQYF
TRBV5-1	TRBJ2-2	TRBD1	few	TGCGCCAGCAGGACAGGGGGCGGACGGGAGCTGTTTTTT	CASRTGGGRELFF